The TCR beta chain under discussion was sequenced for a study of blood T cells in healthy people across ages. Study-level results: Without sorted subsets, naive and antigen-experienced compartments could not be conclusively compared. There was no known CMV status for donors, so expanded clonotype changes were possibly confounded. Diversity was higher, and naive CD4+ cells more numerous, in long-lived donors than in aged donors.

A second about 7 to 11 cycle PCR used barcoded and J-beta primers. TCRdb reprocessed the 5' RACE reads with MiXCR, giving one entry per CDR3 protein. The sample contains 550,000 to 650,000 distinct CDR3 sequences, about 30% of which appear only once. Germline loops: CDR1 DFQATT, CDR2 SNEGSKA (reference sequence). The CDR3 loop spans 14 amino acids. V trimming: 3 bases; J trimming: 6 bases; junction bases outside the gene matches: 8. Details on this clonotype: Its target is not known.

The receptor was derived from a woman older than 75 in good health. The sequenced material came from blood. The chain links TRBV20-1 to TRBJ1-5, with 7 bases fitting TRBD1. The CDR3 DNA is TGCAGTGCTAGGTCGACAGGGAATGGTCAGCCCCAGCATTTT. This translates into CSARSTGNGQPQHF.